Described below is a single TCR beta chain sequence and its context. The data are from a study of T cell responses to AZD1222 COVID-19 vaccine. TCRdb's table, derived via immunoSEQ multiplex PCR, lists solely in-frame clones and lacks some. This table holds 95,000 to 150,000 clones, about 89% found once. Sequenced material: peripheral blood, taken on day 0 of AZD1222 vaccination. This TCR derives from an adult in good health.

CDR3 in DNA: TGTGCCAGCAGCTTGGATATAGGCGCCGCGGAGACCCAGTACTTC. This translates into CASSLDIGAAETQYF. The chain uses TRBV3-1 (or the pseudogene TRBV3-2) and TRBJ2-5; no clear D. Germline V gene sequence: CDR1 LGHDT, CDR2 YNNKEL (reference sequence). Trimming shortened V by 5 bases and J by 5 bases, and 18 bases separated the two germline ends. This CDR3 is built from 15 residues.